This section outlines one T cell receptor beta chain sequence together with its context. In the authors' methods: Reference gene primer amplification gave nucleated cell count estimates. Using immunoSEQ multiplex PCR, the repertoire was profiled, and TCRdb retains in-frame clones only, with some absent. Clone size and the V and J calls come from that table; the DNA yielded D and trimming. The table records around 200,000 clones, roughly 90% of them present only once. These data are taken from a study of blood T cell repertoires in COVID-19. Study background: Acute and convalescent COVID-19 specimens originated in the United States, Italy and Spain. T cells, B-cell-depleted T cells, or PBMCs supplied cDNA or gDNA.

CDR3 length: 14 residues. Trimming took off 0 bases at V and 8 bases at J, with 11 bases between the two ends. Germline V gene data show CDR1 as SGHNT and CDR2 as YYREEE (reference sequence). The sequence derives from a man aged 18 to 35 with active or convalescent COVID-19. Source material: peripheral blood. This rearrangement joins TRBV5-4 to TRBJ2-2; tentative D call: TRBD1 (6 bases). As DNA, the CDR3 is TGTGCCAGCAGCTTGGTCTTAGGGGGAGGGGAGCTGTTTTTT. Protein: CASSLVLGGGELFF.